This paragraph reports one TCR beta chain. Method: immunoSEQ multiplex PCR; TCRdb's copy keeps in-frame clones and lacks some. The data show over 150,000 clones, about four fifths seen once. The sample originates from a study of blood T cell repertoires in COVID-19. The trim removed 5 bases at V and 5 bases at J, leaving 7 bases unmatched. Germline CDR1 and CDR2: SGHTA and FQGNSA. CDR3 size: 15 residues. The sequence came from an elderly woman with COVID-19, enrolled during active disease. The sample comprised peripheral blood. The V and J genes are TRBV7-2 and TRBJ2-5; 11 nucleotides match TRBD2. The CDR3 loop is CASSVGLAGGETQYF. DNA for the CDR3: TGTGCCAGCAGCGTCGGACTAGCGGGTGGGGAGACCCAGTACTTC.